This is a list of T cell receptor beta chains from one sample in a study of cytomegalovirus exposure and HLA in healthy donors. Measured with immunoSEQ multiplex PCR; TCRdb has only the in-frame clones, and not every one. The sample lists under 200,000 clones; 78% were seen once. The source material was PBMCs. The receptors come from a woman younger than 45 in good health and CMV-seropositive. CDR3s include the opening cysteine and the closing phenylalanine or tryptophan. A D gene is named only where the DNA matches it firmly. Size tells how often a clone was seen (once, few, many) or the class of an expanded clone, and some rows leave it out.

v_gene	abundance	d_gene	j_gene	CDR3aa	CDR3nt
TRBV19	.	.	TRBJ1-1	CASSSAGYGEAFF	TGTGCCAGTAGTTCGGCAGGGTATGGTGAAGCTTTCTTT
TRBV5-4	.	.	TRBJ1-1	CASSREENTEAFF	TGTGCCAGCAGCCGGGAGGAGAACACTGAAGCTTTCTTT
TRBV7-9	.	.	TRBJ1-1	CSSTLGDTEAFF	TGTTCCAGCACGCTCGGGGACACTGAAGCTTTCTTT
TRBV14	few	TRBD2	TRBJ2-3	CASSLTSGGADTQYF	TGTGCCAGCAGCCTGACTAGCGGGGGAGCAGATACGCAGTATTTT
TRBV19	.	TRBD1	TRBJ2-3	CASSIGQGEADTQYF	TGTGCCAGTAGTATAGGACAGGGTGAGGCAGATACGCAGTATTTT
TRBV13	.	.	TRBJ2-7	CASSLNSAYEQYF	TGTGCCAGCAGCTTAAACTCCGCCTACGAGCAGTACTTC
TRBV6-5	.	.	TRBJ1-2	CASSPLGTANYGYTF	TGTGCCAGCAGTCCTCTGGGTACAGCTAACTATGGCTACACCTTC
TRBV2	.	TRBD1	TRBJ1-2	CASQGGQGVGGYTF	TGTGCCAGCCAGGGAGGACAGGGGGTTGGAGGCTACACCTTC
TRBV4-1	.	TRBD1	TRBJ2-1	CASSPQGTGAREQFF	TGCGCCAGCAGCCCCCAAGGGACAGGGGCCAGGGAGCAGTTCTTC
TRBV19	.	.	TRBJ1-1	CASSIGPPGTEAFF	TGTGCCAGTAGTATTGGTCCTCCCGGGACTGAAGCTTTCTTT
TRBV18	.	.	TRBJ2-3	CASSPLRGSRSTDTQYF	TGTGCCAGCTCACCCTTACGGGGGAGCCGGAGCACAGATACGCAGTATTTT
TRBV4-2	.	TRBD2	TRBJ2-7	CASSPLPGGYEQYF	TGTGCCAGCAGCCCCCTTCCGGGGGGCTACGAGCAGTACTTC
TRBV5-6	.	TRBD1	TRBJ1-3	CASRNRGPGNTIYF	TGTGCCAGCCGCAACAGGGGGCCGGGAAACACCATATATTTT
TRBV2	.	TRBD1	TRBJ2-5	CASGDSFQETQYF	TGTGCCAGCGGGGACAGTTTTCAAGAGACCCAGTACTTC
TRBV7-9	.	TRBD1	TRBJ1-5	CASSSDRGQPQHF	TGTGCCAGCAGCTCAGACAGGGGCCAGCCCCAGCATTTT
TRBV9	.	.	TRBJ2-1	CASSGMGGRLFF	TGTGCCAGCAGCGGGATGGGGGGTCGTCTGTTCTTC
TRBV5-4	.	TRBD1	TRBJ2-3	CASSWGDRYGPATDTQYF	TGTGCCAGCAGCTGGGGGGACAGGTATGGACCCGCGACAGATACGCAGTATTTT
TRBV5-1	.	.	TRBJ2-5	CASSFRVMEETQYF	TGCGCCAGCAGCTTCAGGGTAATGGAGGAGACCCAGTACTTC
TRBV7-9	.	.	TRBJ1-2	CSSSFPSSYGYTF	TGTTCCAGCAGCTTTCCTTCCTCCTATGGCTACACCTTC
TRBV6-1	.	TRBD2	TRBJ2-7	CASSDNGRVEWDEQYF	TGTGCCAGCAGTGATAACGGGAGGGTTGAATGGGACGAGCAGTACTTC
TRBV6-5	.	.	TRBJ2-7	CASSYSTGEQYF	TGTGCCAGCAGTTACTCGACGGGCGAGCAGTACTTC
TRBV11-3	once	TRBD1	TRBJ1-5	CASRDGTGDISLSNQPQHF	TGTGCCAGCAGAGACGGGACAGGGGACATATCCCTTAGCAATCAGCCCCAGCATTTT
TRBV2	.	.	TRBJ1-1	CASSDWGRNTEAFF	TGTGCCAGCAGTGACTGGGGCAGGAACACTGAAGCTTTCTTT
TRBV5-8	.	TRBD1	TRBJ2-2	CASSDNRGRITGELFF	TGTGCCAGCAGCGATAACAGGGGTCGGATCACCGGGGAGCTGTTTTTT
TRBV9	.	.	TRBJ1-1	CASSVQTSPEAFF	TGTGCCAGCAGCGTCCAGACATCACCTGAAGCTTTCTTT
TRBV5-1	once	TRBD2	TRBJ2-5	CASSRTSGGGGTQYF	TGCGCCAGCAGCAGGACTAGCGGGGGAGGAGGGACCCAGTACTTC
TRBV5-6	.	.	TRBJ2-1	CASSPDGGDYNEQFF	TGTGCCAGCAGCCCAGACGGCGGGGACTACAATGAGCAGTTCTTC
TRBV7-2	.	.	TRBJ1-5	CASSLGAGRVNQPQHF	TGTGCCAGCAGCTTGGGGGCCGGGAGGGTGAATCAGCCCCAGCATTTT
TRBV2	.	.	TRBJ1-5	CASSGVEGDSNQPQHF	TGTGCCAGCAGTGGAGTCGAGGGAGATAGCAATCAGCCCCAGCATTTT
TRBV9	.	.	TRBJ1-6	CASSVGRDSPLHF	TGTGCCAGCAGCGTGGGGCGCGATTCACCCCTCCACTTT
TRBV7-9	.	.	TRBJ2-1	CASSLSLAPYNEQFF	TGTGCCAGCAGCTTATCCCTAGCACCCTACAATGAGCAGTTCTTC
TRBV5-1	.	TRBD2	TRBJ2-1	CASSPAGTRNEQFF	TGCGCCAGCAGCCCCGCCGGGACTAGAAATGAGCAGTTCTTC
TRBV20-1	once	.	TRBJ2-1	CSASRSGEQFF	TGCAGTGCCTCCCGTTCCGGTGAGCAGTTCTTC
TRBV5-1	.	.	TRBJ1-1	CASSLAGKGGAFF	TGCGCCAGCAGCTTGGCCGGGAAAGGTGGAGCTTTCTTT
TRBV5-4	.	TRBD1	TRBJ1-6	CASSLSGGAWSSPLHF	TGTGCCAGCAGCTTGTCAGGGGGCGCGTGGAGTTCACCCCTCCACTTT
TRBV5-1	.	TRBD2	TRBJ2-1	CASSLETGTTNEQFF	TGCGCCAGCAGCTTGGAAACCGGGACTACCAATGAGCAGTTCTTC
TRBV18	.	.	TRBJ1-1	CASSPSGTEAFF	TGTGCCAGCTCACCAAGCGGTACTGAAGCTTTCTTT
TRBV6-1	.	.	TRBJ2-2	CASTLTGELFF	TGTGCCAGCACCCTCACCGGGGAGCTGTTTTTT
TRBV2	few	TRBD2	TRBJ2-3	CASKKLAGEGTQYF	TGTGCCAGCAAAAAACTAGCGGGAGAGGGCACGCAGTATTTT
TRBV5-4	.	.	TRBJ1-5	CASSPSGGQPQHF	TGTGCCAGCAGCCCCTCCGGCGGTCAGCCCCAGCATTTT
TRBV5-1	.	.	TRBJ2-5	CASSLLAGQETQYF	TGCGCCAGCAGCTTGCTGGCAGGACAAGAGACCCAGTACTTC
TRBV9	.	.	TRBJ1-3	CASSPIVSSSGNTIYF	TGTGCCAGCAGCCCCATCGTAAGTAGCTCTGGAAACACCATATATTTT
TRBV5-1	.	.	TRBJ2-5	CASSPYRLVEETQYF	TGCGCCAGCAGCCCCTACAGACTAGTCGAGGAGACCCAGTACTTC
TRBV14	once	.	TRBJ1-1	CASSRMTPNTEAFF	TGTGCCAGCAGCCGCATGACACCGAACACTGAAGCTTTCTTT
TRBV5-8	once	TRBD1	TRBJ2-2	CASRRTGANTGELFF	TGTGCCAGCAGAAGGACAGGAGCGAACACCGGGGAGCTGTTTTTT
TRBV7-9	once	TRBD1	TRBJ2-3	CAGTGGPDTQYF	TGTGCCGGGACAGGGGGCCCCGATACGCAGTATTTT